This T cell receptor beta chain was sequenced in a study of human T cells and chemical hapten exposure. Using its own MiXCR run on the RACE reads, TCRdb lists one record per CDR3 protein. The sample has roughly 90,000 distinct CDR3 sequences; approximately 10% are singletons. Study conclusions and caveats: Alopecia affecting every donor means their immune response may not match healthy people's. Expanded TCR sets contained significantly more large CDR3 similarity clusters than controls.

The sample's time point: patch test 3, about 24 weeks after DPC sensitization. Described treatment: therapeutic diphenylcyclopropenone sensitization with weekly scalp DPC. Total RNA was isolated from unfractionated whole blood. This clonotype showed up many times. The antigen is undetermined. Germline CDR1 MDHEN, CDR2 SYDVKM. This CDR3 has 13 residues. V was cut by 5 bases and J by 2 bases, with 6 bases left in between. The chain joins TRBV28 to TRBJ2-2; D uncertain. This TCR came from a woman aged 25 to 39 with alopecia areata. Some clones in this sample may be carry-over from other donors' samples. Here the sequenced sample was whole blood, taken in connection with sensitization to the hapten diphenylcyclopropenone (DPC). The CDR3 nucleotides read TGTGCCAGCAGTCCCAGAAACACCGGGGAGCTGTTTTTT. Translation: CASSPRNTGELFF.